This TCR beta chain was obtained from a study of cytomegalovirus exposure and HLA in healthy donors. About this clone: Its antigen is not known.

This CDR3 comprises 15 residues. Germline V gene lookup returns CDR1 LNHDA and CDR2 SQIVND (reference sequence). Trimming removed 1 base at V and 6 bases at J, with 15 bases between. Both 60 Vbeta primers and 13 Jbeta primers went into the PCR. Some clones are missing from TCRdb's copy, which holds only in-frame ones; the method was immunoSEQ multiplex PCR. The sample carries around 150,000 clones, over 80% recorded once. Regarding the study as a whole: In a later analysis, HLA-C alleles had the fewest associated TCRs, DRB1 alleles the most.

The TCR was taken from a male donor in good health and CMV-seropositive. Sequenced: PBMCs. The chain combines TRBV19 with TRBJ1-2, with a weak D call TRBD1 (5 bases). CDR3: CASSIGTGGLNGYTF. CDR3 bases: TGTGCCAGTAGTATAGGTACAGGCGGTCTGAATGGCTACACCTTC.